Listed below are T cell receptor beta chains from one sample, sequenced in a study of CD8+ T cells in alopecia areata. The repertoire was sequenced with immunoSEQ multiplex PCR; TCRdb's copy has only in-frame clones and lacks some. The data contain roughly 200,000 clones, roughly 50% of them singletons. This specimen was CD8+ T cells sorted from blood, taken at week 24, from a patient treated with tofacitinib. These receptors originate from a human donor with alopecia areata. Each CDR3 is given with its conserved first and last residue. Each record gives: V gene, clone size, D gene, J gene, CDR3 DNA, CDR3 protein. A D gene is named only where the DNA matches it firmly. Clone size is given for some rows only: seen once, a few or many times, or a class if the clone is expanded.

TRBV29-1	.	.	TRBJ1-2	TGCAGCGTTGAAGAGAGGGAGGGTGATGGCTACACCTTC	CSVEEREGDGYTF
TRBV6-5	.	.	TRBJ2-1	TGTGCCAGCAGTTACTCCGGGGTGGAGCATGGTGAGCAGTTCTTC	CASSYSGVEHGEQFF
TRBV25-1	.	.	TRBJ1-6	TGTGCCAGCACCCCCACTGGACTGAGCTCCTATAATTCACCCCTCCACTTT	CASTPTGLSSYNSPLHF
TRBV13	few	.	TRBJ1-6	TGTGCCAGCAGCTTAGGGGGGGATAATTCACCCCTCCACTTT	CASSLGGDNSPLHF
TRBV5-4	.	.	TRBJ1-2	TGTGCCAGCAGCACGGACGGGCGAGACTATGGCTACACCTTC	CASSTDGRDYGYTF
TRBV2	.	.	TRBJ1-1	TGTGCCAGCAGTCGGCTGCGGGGAGAGGACACTGAAGCTTTCTTT	CASSRLRGEDTEAFF
TRBV13	once	TRBD1	TRBJ1-2	TGTGCCAGCAGCTTGGGACAGGGAGGTGCCTATGGCTACACCTTC	CASSLGQGGAYGYTF
TRBV7-9	.	.	TRBJ2-3	TGTGCCAGCAGCTTAGCGCCTCCGGCAGATACGCAGTATTTT	CASSLAPPADTQYF
TRBV4-1	once	.	TRBJ2-7	TGCGCCAGCAGCCAAGTGGGGGGCGGCACTTACGAGCAGTACTTC	CASSQVGGGTYEQYF
TRBV9	few	.	TRBJ1-2	TGTGCCAGCAGCCCAAAAGACTGGGGTCCCCTTAACTATGGCTACACCTTC	CASSPKDWGPLNYGYTF
TRBV12-5	.	.	TRBJ2-7	TGTGCTAGTGGGGGGGCCTCCTACGAGCAGTACTTC	CASGGASYEQYF
TRBV19	.	.	TRBJ1-5	TGTGCCAGTAGTATATCGGGGGCGAGCAATCAGCCCCAGCATTTT	CASSISGASNQPQHF
TRBV7-6	.	.	TRBJ1-3	TGTGCCAGCAGCGTCGACCCAGGGAGCTCTGGAAACACCATATATTTT	CASSVDPGSSGNTIYF
TRBV2	.	TRBD2	TRBJ2-1	TGTGCCATCGGACTAGCGGGGGGTAATGAGCAGTTCTTC	CAIGLAGGNEQFF
TRBV29-1	.	.	TRBJ1-1	TGCAGCGTCTCAACGAACACTGAAGCTTTCTTT	CSVSTNTEAFF
TRBV4-1	few	.	TRBJ1-5	TGCGCCAGCAGCCAAGTCCCGGGACCTGATCAGCCCCAGCATTTT	CASSQVPGPDQPQHF
TRBV6-5	.	.	TRBJ1-1	TGTGCCAGCAGTTACGATCCGGCCGGGGAAGCTTTCTTT	CASSYDPAGEAFF
TRBV29-1	.	TRBD1	TRBJ1-2	TGCAGCGTCCCAGGGGGTGCCTATGGCTACACCTTC	CSVPGGAYGYTF
TRBV29-1	few	TRBD1	TRBJ1-2	TGCAGCGTTGGAAAGGGACAGGGGAAAGGCTACACCTTC	CSVGKGQGKGYTF
TRBV29-1	.	.	TRBJ2-7	TGCAGCGTTGAGGCGGGACAGACGAGCTCCTACGAGCAGTACTTC	CSVEAGQTSSYEQYF
TRBV7-6	.	.	TRBJ2-7	TGTGCCAGCAGCTTACTCTCTTACGGTTCCGAGCAGTACTTC	CASSLLSYGSEQYF
TRBV11-2	.	.	TRBJ2-3	TGTGCCAGCAGCTTCCGGCCCGAACCCTCCACGGATACGCAGTATTTT	CASSFRPEPSTDTQYF
TRBV5-1	.	.	TRBJ2-2	TGCGCCAGCTTGTATTCTCCTATGGACGCCTATTCCGGGGAGCTGTTTTTT	CASLYSPMDAYSGELFF
TRBV4-2	.	.	TRBJ1-2	TGTGCCAGCAGCTACGGTGTCCAAAACGAATATGGCTACACCTTC	CASSYGVQNEYGYTF
TRBV6-6	few	.	TRBJ2-2	TGTGCCAGCAGTTACTCCACGGGGGAGCACACCGGGGAGCTGTTTTTT	CASSYSTGEHTGELFF
TRBV29-1	few	.	TRBJ1-2	TGCAGCGTTGATGGAGGGGACTACAACTATGGCTACACCTTC	CSVDGGDYNYGYTF
TRBV10-3	.	TRBD2	TRBJ2-1	TGTGCCATCAGTGATAAACTAGCGGGGGGGATTCAGTTCTTC	CAISDKLAGGIQFF
TRBV10-3	.	.	TRBJ1-2	TGTGCCATCAGTGAGGGGGGTCTCGCCCACACCTTC	CAISEGGLAHTF
TRBV14	.	.	TRBJ2-3	TGTGCCAGCAGCCAAGTGGGGGCAGCTTCAGATACGCAGTATTTT	CASSQVGAASDTQYF
TRBV29-1	.	.	TRBJ1-2	TGCAGCGTTTTAGAACAGACCTATGGCTACACCTTC	CSVLEQTYGYTF
TRBV5-6	.	.	TRBJ2-7	TGTGCCAGCACACTAGGGGGCTCCTACGAGCAGTACTTC	CASTLGGSYEQYF
TRBV30	.	.	TRBJ2-1	TGTGCCTGGAGTGCCAGCAATGAGCAGTTCTTC	CAWSASNEQFF
TRBV7-2	.	.	TRBJ1-5	TGTGCCAGCACCCCGACAGCCTTTAGCAATCAGCCCCAGCATTTT	CASTPTAFSNQPQHF
TRBV6-5	few	.	TRBJ1-5	TGTGCCAGTGGTGGGAATCAGCCCCAGCATTTT	CASGGNQPQHF
TRBV29-1	.	TRBD1	TRBJ1-2	TGCAGCGTTGAAGCTTGGTCGGACAGGGGCGCCTATGGCTACACCTTC	CSVEAWSDRGAYGYTF
TRBV7-9	.	.	TRBJ2-1	TGTGCCAGCAGACCTACAGGGAATGAGCAGTTCTTC	CASRPTGNEQFF
TRBV6-5	.	.	TRBJ2-2	TGTGCCAGCAGTTACAAGAGGGCGAACACCGGGGAGCTGTTTTTT	CASSYKRANTGELFF
TRBV13	.	TRBD2	TRBJ2-5	TGTGCCAGCAGCTTAAGGCTAGCGGGCTACCAAGAGACCCAGTACTTC	CASSLRLAGYQETQYF
TRBV29-1	.	.	TRBJ2-3	TGCAGCGTTGTACAGGAGAGCACAGATACGCAGTATTTT	CSVVQESTDTQYF
TRBV6-5	few	TRBD1	TRBJ1-2	TGTGCCAGCAGTTACTCCTTAGACAGGGATCTTGGCTACACCTTC	CASSYSLDRDLGYTF
TRBV2	.	TRBD1	TRBJ2-7	TGTGCCAGCAGTGAAGCAGGACAGGGGTTAGGGTACGAGCAGTACTTC	CASSEAGQGLGYEQYF
TRBV12-5	.	.	TRBJ2-2	TGTGCTAGTGAGCACGATACCGGGGAGCTGTTTTTT	CASEHDTGELFF
TRBV7-6	few	.	TRBJ2-3	TGTGCCAGCAGCTTAGTCAGCTCTAGCACAGATACGCAGTATTTT	CASSLVSSSTDTQYF
TRBV30	.	.	TRBJ1-2	TGTGCCTGGTTGAAGATCCAGGGACTTGGTGACTATGGCTACACCTTC	CAWLKIQGLGDYGYTF
TRBV7-2	.	.	TRBJ1-1	TGTGCCAGCAGCTTACGTGTCCGGGACGGTTATACTGAAGCTTTCTTT	CASSLRVRDGYTEAFF
TRBV6-5	.	.	TRBJ2-1	TGTGCCAGCAGTTTGACACAGGGTACTGAGCAGTTCTTC	CASSLTQGTEQFF
TRBV2	few	TRBD1	TRBJ1-1	TGTGCCAGCCTAACGGGACAGATGAACACTGAAGCTTTCTTT	CASLTGQMNTEAFF
TRBV2	.	TRBD2	TRBJ2-7	TGTGCCAGCAGTGGTGCGTTGGGACTATCGTCCTACGAGCAGTACTTC	CASSGALGLSSYEQYF